This TCR beta chain was recorded in a study of blood T cell repertoires in COVID-19. After removal of 0 bases from V and 6 bases from J, the junction contained 3 bases not matched to a gene. Germline values: CDR1 SGHRS, CDR2 YFSETQ. The CDR3 sequence is 15 residues long. Only in-frame clones appear in the TCRdb table, and some are missing; sequencing was by immunoSEQ multiplex PCR. This table has about 400,000 clones, roughly 90% appearing once. Sequencing was carried out using PBMCs or T cells enriched from blood (not recorded which). The TCR was taken from a woman aged 25 to 45 with acute COVID-19. The chain is built from TRBV5-1 and TRBJ2-2, with 9 positions matching TRBD1. The CDR3 loop is CASSLGQGVAGELFF. Written as DNA, the CDR3 is TGCGCCAGCAGCTTGGGACAGGGGGTTGCCGGGGAGCTGTTTTTT.